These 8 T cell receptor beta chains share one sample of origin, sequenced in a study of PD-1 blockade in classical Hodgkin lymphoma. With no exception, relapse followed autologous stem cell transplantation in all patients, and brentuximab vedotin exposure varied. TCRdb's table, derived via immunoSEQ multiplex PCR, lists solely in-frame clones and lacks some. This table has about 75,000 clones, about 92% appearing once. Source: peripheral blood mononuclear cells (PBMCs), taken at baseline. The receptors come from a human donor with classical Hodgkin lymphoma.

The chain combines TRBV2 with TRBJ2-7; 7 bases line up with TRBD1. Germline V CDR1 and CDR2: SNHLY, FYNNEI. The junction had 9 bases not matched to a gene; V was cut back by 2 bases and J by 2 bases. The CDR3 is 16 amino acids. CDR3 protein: CASSESTDRPPYEQYF. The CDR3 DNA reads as TGTGCCAGCAGTGAATCGACGGACAGGCCACCCTACGAGCAGTACTTC.

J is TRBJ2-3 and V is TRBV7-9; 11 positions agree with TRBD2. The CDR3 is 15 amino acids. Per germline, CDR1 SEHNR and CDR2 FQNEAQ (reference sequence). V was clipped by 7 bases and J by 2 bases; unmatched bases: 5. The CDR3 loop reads CASTPTSGITDTQYF. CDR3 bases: TGTGCCAGCACCCCGACTAGCGGGATCACAGATACGCAGTATTTT. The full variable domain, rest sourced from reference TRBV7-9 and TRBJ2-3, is DTGVSQNPRHKITKRGQNVTFRCDPISEHNRLYWYRQTLGQGPEFLTYFQNEAQLEKSRLLSDRFSAERPKGSFSTLEIQRTEQGDSAMYLCASTPTSGITDTQYFGPGTRLTVL.

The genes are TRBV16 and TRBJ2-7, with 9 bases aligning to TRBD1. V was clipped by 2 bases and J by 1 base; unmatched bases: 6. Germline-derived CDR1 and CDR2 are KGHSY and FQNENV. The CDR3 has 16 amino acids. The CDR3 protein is CASSQTGTGRSYEQYF. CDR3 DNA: TGTGCCAGCAGCCAAACCGGGACAGGGAGGTCCTACGAGCAGTACTTC.

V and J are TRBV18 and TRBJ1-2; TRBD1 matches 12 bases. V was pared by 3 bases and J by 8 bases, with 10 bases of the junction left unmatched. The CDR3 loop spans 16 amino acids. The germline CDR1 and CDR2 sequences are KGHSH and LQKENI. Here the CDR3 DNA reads TGTGCCAGCTCACCGGGTCCCGGGACAGGGGGCGAAGGCTACACCTTC. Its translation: CASSPGPGTGGEGYTF.

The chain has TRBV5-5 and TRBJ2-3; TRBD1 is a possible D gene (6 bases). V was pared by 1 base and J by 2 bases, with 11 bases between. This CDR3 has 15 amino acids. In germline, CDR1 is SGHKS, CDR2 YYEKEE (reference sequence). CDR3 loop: CASSLNRALTDTQYF. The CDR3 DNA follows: TGTGCCAGCAGCTTGAACAGGGCCCTCACAGATACGCAGTATTTT.

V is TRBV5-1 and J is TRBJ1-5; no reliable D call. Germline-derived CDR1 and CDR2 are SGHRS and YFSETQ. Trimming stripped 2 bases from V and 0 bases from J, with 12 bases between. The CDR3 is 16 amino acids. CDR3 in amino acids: CASSFEGFDSNQPQHF. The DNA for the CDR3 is TGCGCCAGCAGCTTCGAAGGGTTTGATAGCAATCAGCCCCAGCATTTT. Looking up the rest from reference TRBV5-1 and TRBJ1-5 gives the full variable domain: KAGVTQTPRYLIKTRGQQVTLSCSPISGHRSVSWYQQTPGQGLQFLFEYFSETQRNKGNFPGRFSGRQFSNSRSEMNVSTLELGDSALYLCASSFEGFDSNQPQHFGDGTRLSIL.

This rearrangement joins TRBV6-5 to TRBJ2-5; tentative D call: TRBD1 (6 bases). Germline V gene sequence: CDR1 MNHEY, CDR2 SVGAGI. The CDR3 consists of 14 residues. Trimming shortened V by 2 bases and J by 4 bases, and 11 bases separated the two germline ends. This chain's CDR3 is CASSYIGGVETQYF. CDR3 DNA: TGTGCCAGCAGTTACATAGGGGGTGTAGAGACCCAGTACTTC.

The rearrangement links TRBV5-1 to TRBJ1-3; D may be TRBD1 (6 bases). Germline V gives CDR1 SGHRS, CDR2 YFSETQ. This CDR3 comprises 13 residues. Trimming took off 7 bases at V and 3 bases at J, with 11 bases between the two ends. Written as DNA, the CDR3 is TGCGCCAGCCTCCGGGACAATGGAAACACCATATATTTT. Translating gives CASLRDNGNTIYF.